The 20 T cell receptor beta chains below all came from one sample that was sequenced in a study of blood T cells in healthy people across ages. A J-beta primer mix and a sample-barcoded 5' primer were used in a second PCR of about 7 to 12 cycles. TCRdb reprocessed the 5' RACE reads via MiXCR and lists one record per CDR3 protein. The data show under 2 million distinct CDR3 sequences, around 36% seen once. The sample taken for sequencing was blood. Receptors originate from a woman aged 25 to 39 in good health.

In this sample, this clonotype turned up once. The rearrangement uses TRBV7-2 and TRBJ2-5, with D possibly TRBD2 on 6 matching bases. The CDR3 runs to 14 residues. V lost 2 bases and J lost 8, with 15 bases in between. Germline CDR1 SGHTA, CDR2 FQGNSA. The CDR3, as DNA: TGTGCCAGCAGCTTAAGGGCCTGGGGGGACACCCAGTACTTC. Amino acid sequence: CASSLRAWGDTQYF.

This clonotype was picked up many times. The chain couples TRBV12-3 or TRBV12-4 to TRBJ2-7; D may be TRBD2 (6 bases). V was cut by 3 bases and J by 6 bases, with 12 bases left in between. The CDR3 is made up of 13 amino acids. The CDR3 bases are TGTGCCAGCAGTTTGGGCGGGGTTGGCGAGCAGTACTTC. This translates into CASSLGGVGEQYF.

A note on this clonotype: A junction end diverges from the germline sequence, so it may reflect a read error. This chain links TRBV29-1 with TRBJ1-4; D is uncertain. CDR1 and CDR2 (germline): SQVTM, ANQGSEA. The CDR3 is 13 residues long. CDR3 coding DNA: TGCAGCGTTGACCCAGACGGTAATGATAAACTGTTTTTT. Protein: CSVDPDGNDKLFF.

The gene calls are TRBV20-1 and TRBJ2-1, with a possible D match to TRBD2 (6 bases). The ends were cut back, 4 bases at V and 6 bases at J, with 19 bases in the middle. Germline values: CDR1 DFQATT, CDR2 SNEGSKA (reference sequence). The CDR3 runs 15 residues. CDR3 nucleotide sequence: TGCAGTGCTACACAACCGGGAGTGATAGGCAATGAGCAGTTCTTC. Amino acid sequence: CSATQPGVIGNEQFF.

This clonotype has only a few counts. The chain carries TRBV20-1 and TRBJ2-5; TRBD2 matches 13 bases. Germline trimming cut 3 bases from V and 4 bases from J; bases unmatched to any gene: 17. The CDR3 is 19 amino acids. Germline-derived CDR1 and CDR2 are DFQATT and SNEGSKA (reference sequence). The DNA for the CDR3 is TGCAGTGCTAGGTTTATTGGGACTAGCGGGAACGCAGGTCGAGAGACCCAGTACTTC. As protein: CSARFIGTSGNAGRETQYF.

There are a few counts of this clonotype. The chain recombines TRBV28 with TRBJ2-7, with TRBD2 matching over 9 bases. The length of the CDR3 is 17 residues. The ends lost 6 bases at V and 4 bases at J; junction bases unmatched: 16. Looked up from germline, CDR1 is MDHEN and CDR2 is SYDVKM. The CDR3 region has the DNA TGTGCCAGCAGCCCCAAGCCCGGCCTAGCGGGGCGTTACGAGCAGTACTTC. It yields the protein CASSPKPGLAGRYEQYF.

Worth noting for this clonotype: A read error may account for a junction end that differs from germline. The chain recombines TRBV9 with TRBJ2-3; 9 bases agree with TRBD2. This CDR3 contains 16 residues. Germline V lookup: CDR1 SGDLS, CDR2 YYNGEE. The CDR3 region is CASSVEAGGVTDTRYF. CDR3 nucleotide sequence: TGTGCCAGCAGCGTAGAAGCGGGAGGAGTCACAGATACGCGGTATTTT.

This clonotype was seen a few times. The chain employs TRBV2 and TRBJ2-7, with D unresolved. The CDR3 runs 14 residues. The germline V gene encodes CDR1 SNHLY and CDR2 FYNNEI. With 3 bases removed from V and 4 bases from J, the gap between germline ends came to 13 bases. The CDR3 loop is CASSEVYLSYEQYF. CDR3 bases: TGTGCCAGCAGTGAGGTCTACCTCTCGTACGAGCAGTACTTC.

This clonotype was observed a single time. Given a much more abundant clone one base away, this may be a read error. The chain links TRBV9 to TRBJ2-7; maybe TRBD2 (5 bases). The CDR3 is 15 residues long. Germline-derived CDR1 and CDR2 are SGDLS and YYNGEE. The CDR3 here is CASNVAPTGTYEQYF. The CDR3 coding sequence is TGTGCCAGCAACGTAGCCCCCACGGGGACCTACGAGCAGTACTTC.

This clonotype came up a few times. The rearrangement joins TRBV9 to TRBJ2-7; D is uncertain. Germline V gene sequence: CDR1 SGDLS, CDR2 YYNGEE. The ends were cut back, 0 bases at V and 1 base at J, with 14 bases in the middle. The CDR3 covers 16 residues. Here the CDR3 reads CASSVGVSLSSYEQYF. The CDR3 nucleotides are TGTGCCAGCAGCGTAGGTGTTAGCTTATCTTCCTACGAGCAGTACTTC. Filled out from reference TRBV9 and TRBJ2-7, the complete variable domain reads DSGVTQTPKHLITATGQRVTLRCSPRSGDLSVYWYQQSLDQGLQFLIQYYNGEERAKGNILERFSAQQFPDLHSELNLSSLELGDSALYFCASSVGVSLSSYEQYFGPGTRLTVT.

The J gene is TRBJ2-5, the V gene TRBV9; a possible D gene is TRBD2 (6 bases). The CDR3 is made up of 16 amino acids. V was pared by 0 bases and J by 5 bases, with 17 bases between. The germline V gene has CDR1 SGDLS and CDR2 YYNGEE. CDR3 nucleotide sequence: TGTGCCAGCAGCGTAGGGCGGGGTAGCGCGGTCGAGACCCAGTACTTC. Translating it yields CASSVGRGSAVETQYF.

The V gene is TRBV4-2, the J gene TRBJ2-1; 7 bases match TRBD2. With 5 bases clipped from V and 8 bases from J, the junction kept 9 bases outside the gene matches. The CDR3 extends over 14 amino acids. The germline V gene has CDR1 LGHNA and CDR2 YNFKEQ. CDR3 residues: CASSGWRGSDEQFF. CDR3 nucleotide sequence: TGTGCCAGCAGCGGGTGGCGCGGGAGCGATGAGCAGTTCTTC.

This clonotype has a handful of counts. This chain links TRBV5-1 with TRBJ2-6; D might be TRBD1 or TRBD2, each matching 6 bases. Looked up from germline, CDR1 is SGHRS and CDR2 is YFSETQ. This CDR3 has 18 residues. V lost 1 base to trimming and J lost 2 bases, with 16 bases between them. In nucleotides, the CDR3 is TGCGCCAGCAGCTTGCGAGCAGGGGAGGCTACTGGGGCCAACGTCCTGACTTTC. It is translated as CASSLRAGEATGANVLTF.

This sequence joins TRBV28 and TRBJ1-2; no clear D. This CDR3 has 14 amino acids. Germline V gives CDR1 MDHEN, CDR2 SYDVKM. V was shortened by 3 bases and J by 1 base, with 9 bases between the two germline ends. CDR3 coding DNA: TGTGCCAGCAGTTTGATGGGGATTAACTATGGCTACACCTTC. Its protein product is CASSLMGINYGYTF.

The table lists this clonotype with a few counts. The CDR3 coding sequence is TGCGCCAGCAGCAAAACGTTAAGCCCAGGTGAGCAGTTCTTC. Translating gives CASSKTLSPGEQFF. The rearrangement links TRBV5-1 to TRBJ2-1; no reliable D call. This CDR3 is 14 amino acids long. The V end lost 4 bases, the J end lost 9 bases, and 17 bases lay between the germline ends. Germline loops: CDR1 SGHRS, CDR2 YFSETQ. Based on the CDR3 plus reference TRBV5-1 and TRBJ2-1, the full variable domain is KAGVTQTPRYLIKTRGQQVTLSCSPISGHRSVSWYQQTPGQGLQFLFEYFSETQRNKGNFPGRFSGRQFSNSRSEMNVSTLELGDSALYLCASSKTLSPGEQFFGPGTRLTVL.

This clonotype was recorded only once. A read error may explain this, as a much larger clone is one base away. This likely comes from a read error, as the CDR3 has no conserved phenylalanine or tryptophan at its end. The rearrangement uses TRBV20-1 and TRBJ2-5; perhaps D is TRBD1 or TRBD2 (7 bases each). The germline CDR1 and CDR2 sequences are DFQATT and SNEGSKA (reference sequence). This CDR3 is built from 15 residues. Trimming cost V 6 bases and J 3 bases, with 20 bases left between them. The CDR3 nucleotides are TGCAGTGCGGCAGGGGGGGGACAGATCAAAGAGACCCAGTACCTC. Protein product: CSAAGGGQIKETQYL.

The V and J genes are TRBV5-1 and TRBJ1-1; tentative D call: TRBD1 (5 bases). This CDR3 has 15 residues. CDR1 and CDR2 (germline): SGHRS, YFSETQ. The germline V and J ends were trimmed by 0 bases and 7 bases, with 16 bases remaining between them. The CDR3 bases are TGCGCCAGCAGCTTGGAGGGACGGGATGTCTATGAAGCTTTCTTT. The encoded protein is CASSLEGRDVYEAFF.

The chain is built from TRBV20-1 and TRBJ2-1; perhaps TRBD2 as D (5 bases). From germline, CDR1 is DFQATT and CDR2 SNEGSKA (reference sequence). The CDR3 totals 15 residues. V was trimmed by 6 bases and J by 0 bases, leaving 15 bases between them. Here the CDR3 reads CSAEGHLYSYNEQFF. CDR3 DNA: TGCAGTGCCGAGGGCCACTTATACTCCTACAATGAGCAGTTCTTC.

This clonotype is a singleton in its sample. V and J are TRBV4-1 and TRBJ1-6, with D perhaps matching TRBD1 (6 bases). The germline V gene encodes CDR1 MGHRA and CDR2 YSYEKL. There are 12 residues in the CDR3. V lost 2 bases and J lost 13, with 9 bases in between. CDR3 sequence: CASSQQQGPLHF. DNA of the CDR3: TGCGCCAGCAGCCAACAACAGGGTCCCCTCCACTTT.

V is TRBV27 and J is TRBJ2-5, with D uncertain. From germline, CDR1 is MNHEY and CDR2 SMNVEV (reference sequence). Trimming stripped 6 bases from V and 4 bases from J, with 15 bases between. The CDR3 loop spans 14 amino acids. CDR3 DNA sequence: TGTGCCAGCAGCATAAACCCTCGACCAGAGACCCAGTACTTC. It is translated as CASSINPRPETQYF.